Described below is a single TCR beta chain sequence and its context. The antigen is undetermined. This sample stems from a study of post-analysis software for immune sequencing data. Across the whole study: Patients had relapsing-remitting, secondary progressive or progressive-relapsing multiple sclerosis; some lacked subtype.

Findings and caveats of the study: Patients showed TRBV5-6, TRBV5-1 and TRBV20-1 among several TRBV segments more frequent than in controls.

The TCR beta cDNA libraries carried unique molecular identifiers. cDNA molecules numbering about 480,000 came from approximately 1 to 10 million T cells. Using its own MiXCR run on the PCR reads, TCRdb lists one record per CDR3 protein. The sample records some 800,000 distinct CDR3 sequences, more than 45% being singletons. Germline V lookup: CDR1 DFQATT, CDR2 SNEGSKA (reference sequence). With 7 bases removed from V and 0 bases from J, the gap between germline ends came to 15 bases. The CDR3 is made up of 14 amino acids. The gene calls are TRBV20-1 and TRBJ2-5, with unresolved D. Specimen: blood. The TCR comes from a girl aged 10-17 years with multiple sclerosis. The CDR3 DNA follows: TGCAGTGTACCTAGTTGGCGAAACCAAGAGACCCAGTACTTC. As protein: CSVPSWRNQETQYF.